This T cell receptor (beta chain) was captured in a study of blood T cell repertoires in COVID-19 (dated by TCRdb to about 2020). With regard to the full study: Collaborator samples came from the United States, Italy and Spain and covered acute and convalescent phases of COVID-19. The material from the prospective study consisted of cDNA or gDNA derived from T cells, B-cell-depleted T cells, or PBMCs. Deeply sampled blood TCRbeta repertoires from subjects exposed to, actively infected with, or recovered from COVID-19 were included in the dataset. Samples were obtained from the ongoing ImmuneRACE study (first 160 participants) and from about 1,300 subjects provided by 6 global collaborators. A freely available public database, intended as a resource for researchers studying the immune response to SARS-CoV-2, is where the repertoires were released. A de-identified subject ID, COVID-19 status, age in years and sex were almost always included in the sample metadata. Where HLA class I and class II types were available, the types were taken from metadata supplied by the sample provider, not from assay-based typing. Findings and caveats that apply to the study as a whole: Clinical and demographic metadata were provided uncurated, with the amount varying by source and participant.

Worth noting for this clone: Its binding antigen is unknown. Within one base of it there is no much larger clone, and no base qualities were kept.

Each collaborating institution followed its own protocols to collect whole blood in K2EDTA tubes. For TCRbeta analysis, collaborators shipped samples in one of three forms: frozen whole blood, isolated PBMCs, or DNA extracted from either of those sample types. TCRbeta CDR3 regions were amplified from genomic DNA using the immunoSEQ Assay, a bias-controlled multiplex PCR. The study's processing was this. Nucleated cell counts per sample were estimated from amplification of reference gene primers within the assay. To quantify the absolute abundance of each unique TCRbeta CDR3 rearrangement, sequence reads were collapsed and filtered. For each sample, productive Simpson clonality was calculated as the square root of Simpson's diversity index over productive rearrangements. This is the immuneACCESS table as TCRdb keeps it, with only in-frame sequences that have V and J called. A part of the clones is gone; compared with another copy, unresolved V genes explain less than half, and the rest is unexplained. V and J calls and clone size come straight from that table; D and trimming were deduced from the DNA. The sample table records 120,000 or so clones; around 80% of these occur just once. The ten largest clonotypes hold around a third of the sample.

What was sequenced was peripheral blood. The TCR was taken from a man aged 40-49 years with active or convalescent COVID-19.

The CDR3 here reads CASSLGPQGYGYTF. The DNA sequence is as follows: TGTGCCAGCAGCTTAGGGCCGCAGGGATATGGCTACACCTTC. The receptor chain draws on TRBV11-2 and TRBJ1-2; possibly the D gene is TRBD1, per 5 matching bases. Trimming at the junction amounts to 1 base on V and 5 bases on J, and the germline ends lie 11 bases apart. CDR1 SGHAT and CDR2 FQNNGV are derived from the germline V gene. Counted from cysteine to phenylalanine, this CDR3 has 14 amino acids. Only the CDR3 region is kept as DNA, spanning 42 bases read in frame from base 1.